This TCR beta chain was captured by sequencing in a study of identical twins. Overall study findings and caveats: Out-of-frame alpha sequences shared by twins were enriched for low generation probability. Researchers reported weaker excess twin sharing in beta out-of-frame sequences. Invariant cells of the MAIT and iNKT types might have partly distorted the zero-insertion analyses.

Template switching (which added a universal primer site) was used, and cDNA carried unique molecular identifiers. MiXCR, run by TCRdb on the 5' RACE reads, gives a single entry per CDR3 protein. The sample contains some 1,700,000 distinct CDR3 sequences, more than 30% of which appear only once. Of note for this clonotype: Its specificity is unknown.

Per germline, CDR1 DFQATT and CDR2 SNEGSKA (reference sequence). The length of the CDR3 is 15 residues. Trimming at V came to 7 bases and at J to 2 bases, leaving 11 bases not matched to a gene. The chain recombines TRBV20-1 with TRBJ2-5; 9 nucleotides agree with TRBD2. The sequenced material came from cord blood. This TCR was recovered from a newborn girl in good health. This CDR3 is CSVLFRTSVQETQYF. CDR3 in DNA: TGCAGTGTATTATTCCGGACTAGCGTTCAAGAGACCCAGTACTTC.